A selection of T cell receptor beta chains follows, all from one sample in a study of graft-versus-host responses after intestinal transplantation. Antigens for these TCRs are unknown. Data came from immunoSEQ multiplex PCR; TCRdb stores just in-frame clones and leaves some out. This sample has 84,000 or so clones, with roughly 84% found just once. The material sequenced was unstimulated CD8+ T cells sorted from spleen or lymph node cells, taken before transplant. These receptors all stem from a human donor who was the organ donor for an intestinal transplant. Both conserved end residues are part of each CDR3. A D gene is named only where the DNA matches it firmly. Clone size, where shown, is once, few, many, or a class for clones that have expanded.

d_call	v_call	clone_size	j_call	cdr3_aa	cdr3_nt
.	TRBV9	.	TRBJ1-2	CASSVDWTSYGYTF	TGTGCCAGCAGCGTAGATTGGACATCATATGGCTACACCTTC
.	TRBV5-1	.	TRBJ2-5	CASSLWGDHLQETQYF	TGCGCCAGCAGCTTATGGGGGGACCACCTCCAAGAGACCCAGTACTTC
.	TRBV29-1	.	TRBJ1-2	CSVETGTNYGYTF	TGCAGCGTTGAAACAGGGACTAACTATGGCTACACCTTC
.	TRBV6-1	.	TRBJ1-6	CASSWAGDGSPLHF	TGTGCCAGCAGTTGGGCAGGGGACGGATCACCCCTCCACTTT
.	TRBV30	.	TRBJ1-4	CAWSAGVGGRTNEKLFF	TGTGCCTGGAGTGCCGGAGTGGGGGGGAGGACTAATGAAAAACTGTTTTTT
.	TRBV4-1	.	TRBJ2-7	CASSQVPGTFSQQYF	TGCGCCAGCAGCCAAGTCCCGGGAACATTCTCTCAGCAGTACTTC
TRBD2	TRBV7-3	.	TRBJ2-2	CASSSRTSGIPGELFF	TGTGCCAGCAGCTCCCGGACTAGCGGGATCCCCGGGGAGCTGTTTTTT
TRBD1	TRBV29-1	.	TRBJ2-3	CSAGSTGDTDTQYF	TGCAGCGCTGGGTCGACAGGGGACACAGATACGCAGTATTTT
.	TRBV30	once	TRBJ1-1	CAWRTGGGAEAFF	TGTGCCTGGAGGACTGGAGGGGGGGCTGAAGCTTTCTTT
.	TRBV13	once	TRBJ2-3	CADREGDTQYF	TGTGCCGACAGGGAGGGGGATACGCAGTATTTT
.	TRBV29-1	once	TRBJ2-6	CSVVTPYSGANVLTF	TGCAGCGTCGTCACGCCATATTCCGGGGCCAACGTCCTGACTTTC
.	TRBV7-2	.	TRBJ2-7	CASSLAVVGYEQYF	TGTGCCAGCAGCTTAGCTGTAGTGGGCTACGAGCAGTACTTC
.	TRBV6-5	.	TRBJ1-1	CASSIPGIEAFF	TGTGCCAGCAGCATACCCGGGATTGAAGCTTTCTTT
.	TRBV28	.	TRBJ2-1	CASSPGTEQGDEQFF	TGTGCCAGCAGCCCTGGGACGGAACAAGGGGATGAGCAGTTCTTC
.	TRBV9	.	TRBJ2-7	CASGAGPESYEQYF	TGTGCCAGTGGGGCCGGGCCCGAAAGCTACGAGCAGTACTTC
TRBD1	TRBV7-9	.	TRBJ2-1	CASIEGQGRANEQFF	TGTGCCAGCATCGAAGGACAGGGGAGGGCCAATGAGCAGTTCTTC
TRBD1	TRBV30	.	TRBJ1-3	CAWSGGTGPGNTIYF	TGTGCCTGGAGTGGGGGGACAGGACCTGGAAACACCATATATTTT
.	TRBV6-1	.	TRBJ2-7	CASSEGGYPYEQYF	TGTGCCAGCAGTGAAGGGGGGTACCCCTACGAGCAGTACTTC
.	TRBV11-3	.	TRBJ1-1	CASSLTANTEAFF	TGTGCCAGCAGCTTGACAGCGAACACTGAAGCTTTCTTT
TRBD1	TRBV5-4	few	TRBJ1-2	CASSLTGGGGYTF	TGTGCCAGCAGCTTGACAGGGGGCGGTGGCTACACCTTC
.	TRBV28	.	TRBJ2-7	CASSLFGSTQGGLYEQYF	TGTGCCAGCAGTTTATTCGGATCGACGCAGGGTGGCCTGTACGAGCAGTACTTC
.	TRBV11-2	.	TRBJ2-7	CASSFPSEALEGGEQYF	TGTGCCAGCAGCTTCCCCTCCGAAGCGTTGGAGGGGGGCGAGCAGTACTTC
.	TRBV19	.	TRBJ1-1	CASSIGWDTEAFF	TGTGCCAGTAGTATAGGGTGGGACACTGAAGCTTTCTTT
TRBD1	TRBV5-3	.	TRBJ1-2	CAEPGQGNPNYGYTF	TGTGCCGAACCGGGACAGGGAAACCCTAACTATGGCTACACCTTC
.	TRBV9	.	TRBJ1-1	CASTTPRGEAFF	TGTGCCAGCACGACGCCGAGAGGTGAAGCTTTCTTT
.	TRBV6-1	few	TRBJ1-5	CASRGFGQPQHF	TGTGCCAGCAGGGGGTTCGGTCAGCCCCAGCATTTT
.	TRBV7-9	medium-sized	TRBJ1-6	CASSLTAYSPLHF	TGTGCCAGCAGCTTGACGGCCTATTCACCCCTCCACTTT
.	TRBV6-5	.	TRBJ1-1	CASSFGLPLNTEAFF	TGTGCCAGCAGTTTTGGGCTCCCTTTGAACACTGAAGCTTTCTTT
TRBD1	TRBV19	.	TRBJ1-3	CASNPRDSRNTIYF	TGTGCCAGTAACCCCCGGGACAGCAGAAACACCATATATTTT
TRBD2	TRBV6-1	many	TRBJ2-3	CASSEFSGGPDTQYF	TGTGCCAGCAGTGAATTCTCGGGGGGGCCAGATACGCAGTATTTT
.	TRBV6-1	few	TRBJ1-5	CASSEQSGTGNQPQHF	TGTGCCAGCAGTGAACAGAGCGGCACAGGCAATCAGCCCCAGCATTTT
TRBD2	TRBV6-4	medium-sized	TRBJ2-3	CASSGTSGTDTQYF	TGTGCCAGCAGTGGGACTAGCGGCACAGATACGCAGTATTTT
.	TRBV6-5	.	TRBJ2-7	CASSPYPTGNYEQYF	TGTGCCAGCAGCCCATACCCTACAGGAAACTACGAGCAGTACTTC
TRBD1	TRBV5-5	.	TRBJ2-7	CASSLKSRGRVDEQYF	TGTGCCAGCAGCTTGAAGTCCAGGGGGCGCGTTGACGAGCAGTACTTC
.	TRBV6-5	.	TRBJ1-2	CASSQDIGHLYGYTF	TGTGCCAGCAGCCAAGATATTGGACACCTATATGGCTACACCTTC
TRBD2	TRBV5-6	.	TRBJ2-3	CASRERLAGYTDTQYF	TGTGCCAGCAGGGAGAGACTAGCGGGGTACACAGATACGCAGTATTTT
.	TRBV5-1	.	TRBJ1-1	CASSLYLGGTEAFF	TGCGCCAGCAGCCTATACTTGGGGGGCACTGAAGCTTTCTTT
TRBD1	TRBV27	.	TRBJ1-1	CASSPTGGWGTEAFF	TGTGCCAGCAGTCCCACAGGGGGATGGGGCACTGAAGCTTTCTTT
TRBD2	TRBV6-1	.	TRBJ2-7	CASTYGGDAYEQYF	TGTGCCAGCACCTACGGGGGGGATGCCTACGAGCAGTACTTC
TRBD2	TRBV4-1	.	TRBJ2-1	CASSQGRFSGGGNEQFF	TGCGCCAGCAGCCAAGGCAGATTCAGCGGGGGGGGGAATGAGCAGTTCTTC
.	TRBV27	.	TRBJ2-3	CASSLSQIATDTQYF	TGTGCCAGCAGTTTATCCCAAATAGCGACAGATACGCAGTATTTT
.	TRBV4-1	few	TRBJ2-1	CASSQDRVGLAYNEQFF	TGCGCCAGCAGCCAAGATAGGGTCGGGCTAGCGTACAATGAGCAGTTCTTC
.	TRBV2	.	TRBJ2-1	CASSGLPRGNYNEQFF	TGTGCCAGCAGTGGACTCCCGCGTGGAAACTACAATGAGCAGTTCTTC
.	TRBV25-1	.	TRBJ2-1	CASSELVFNEQFF	TGTGCCAGCAGTGAACTTGTGTTTAATGAGCAGTTCTTC
.	TRBV7-9	.	TRBJ2-5	CASSLQYDTYQETQYF	TGTGCCAGCAGCTTACAATACGACACCTACCAAGAGACCCAGTACTTC
TRBD1	TRBV27	.	TRBJ2-7	CASSYTGASSYEQYF	TGTGCCAGCAGTTACACAGGGGCTTCCTCCTACGAGCAGTACTTC
.	TRBV6-5	.	TRBJ2-1	CASSLLSSYNEQFF	TGTGCCAGCAGCCTTTTAAGCTCCTACAATGAGCAGTTCTTC
TRBD2	TRBV6-6	.	TRBJ2-7	CASSYSGRSEQYF	TGTGCCAGCAGTTACTCCGGGAGGTCCGAGCAGTACTTC
.	TRBV5-1	.	TRBJ2-7	CASSRGWGPDEQYF	TGCGCCAGCAGTAGAGGTTGGGGGCCGGACGAGCAGTACTTC
TRBD1	TRBV28	.	TRBJ1-2	CASSTAGTGVILGGYTF	TGTGCCAGCAGTACTGCCGGGACAGGGGTAATTCTAGGTGGCTACACCTTC
TRBD1	TRBV5-8	.	TRBJ2-7	CASSHDRDYEQYF	TGTGCCAGCAGCCACGACAGGGACTACGAGCAGTACTTC
.	TRBV7-9	once	TRBJ2-7	CASSWGGPFREQYF	TGTGCCAGCAGCTGGGGGGGGCCTTTTCGCGAGCAGTACTTC
.	TRBV5-5	.	TRBJ2-3	CASSQDGEEGDTQYF	TGTGCCAGCAGCCAAGATGGGGAGGAAGGGGATACGCAGTATTTT
.	TRBV20-1	.	TRBJ1-2	CKLYGYTF	TGCAAGCTCTATGGCTACACCTTC
.	TRBV4-1	.	TRBJ2-2	CASSQLVGVGDTGELFF	TGCGCCAGCAGCCAATTAGTAGGGGTCGGGGACACCGGGGAGCTGTTTTTT
.	TRBV19	.	TRBJ2-5	CASNTAGRETQYF	TGTGCCAGTAACACGGCTGGTCGAGAGACCCAGTACTTC
.	TRBV6-5	few	TRBJ1-1	CASSYRGALTEAFF	TGTGCCAGCAGTTACAGGGGAGCTTTGACTGAAGCTTTCTTT
.	TRBV28	.	TRBJ1-4	CASSFFSTNEKLFF	TGTGCCAGCAGTTTCTTCTCAACTAATGAAAAACTGTTTTTT
TRBD2	TRBV5-6	.	TRBJ2-1	CASSFVGLVRNNEQFF	TGTGCCAGCAGCTTCGTTGGACTAGTTCGTAACAATGAGCAGTTCTTC
.	TRBV6-5	once	TRBJ2-1	CASSLPGHYNEQFF	TGTGCCAGCAGTTTACCGGGACATTACAATGAGCAGTTCTTC